The clone carrying this T cell receptor beta chain turned up a few times. The antigen is undetermined. Here immunoSEQ multiplex PCR was the method, and the copy in TCRdb shows in-frame clones only, minus some. There are approximately 130,000 clones in the sample; approximately 80% occur only once, and less than 4% lies in the top ten. This record comes from a study of cytotoxic CD8 clonotypes in ibrutinib-treated CLL. Study in general: The study included 11 relapsed/refractory and fewer than 16 treatment-naive patients; under 18 had IGHV unmutated disease. Results showed 25 or so partial and 2 complete responses; following median roughly 66 months, around 15 remained remitted, about 12 advanced. General study points: Clonality rose at ibrutinib response, held steady in sustained remission, and fell toward baseline at progression. Under treatment, the uncommon public clonotypes either contracted or remained stable.

CDR1 is KGHSH, CDR2 LQKENI, per germline. The CDR3 has 15 amino acids. Trimming removed 3 bases at V and 0 bases at J, with 11 bases between. Sample: PBMCs, taken after 24 months of ibrutinib treatment. The clonotype originates from a human donor with chronic lymphocytic leukemia. The chain combines TRBV18 with TRBJ1-2; D uncertain. The CDR3, as DNA: TGTGCCAGCTCACCGAAACAGCCTCCTAACTATGGCTACACCTTC. This codes for CASSPKQPPNYGYTF.